The entry that follows covers one TCR beta chain sequence. TCRdb's table, derived via immunoSEQ multiplex PCR, lists solely in-frame clones and lacks some. The sample holds some 34,000 clones, about 93% seen once. The sample belongs to a study of control samples from healthy donors and cancer patients. This receptor was identified in a man in his forties or fifties with colorectal cancer. The sequenced sample was PBMCs.

The CDR3: CASSRGGHLNTEAFF. In DNA form, the CDR3 reads TGTGCCAGCAGCCGCGGGGGACACTTGAACACTGAAGCTTTCTTT. The genes are TRBV14 and TRBJ1-1, with TRBD1 as a possible D gene (6 bases). The V end was cut by 4 bases, the J end by 0 bases, with 12 bases between. The CDR3 runs 15 residues. CDR1 is SGHDN and CDR2 is FVKESK in the germline V gene.